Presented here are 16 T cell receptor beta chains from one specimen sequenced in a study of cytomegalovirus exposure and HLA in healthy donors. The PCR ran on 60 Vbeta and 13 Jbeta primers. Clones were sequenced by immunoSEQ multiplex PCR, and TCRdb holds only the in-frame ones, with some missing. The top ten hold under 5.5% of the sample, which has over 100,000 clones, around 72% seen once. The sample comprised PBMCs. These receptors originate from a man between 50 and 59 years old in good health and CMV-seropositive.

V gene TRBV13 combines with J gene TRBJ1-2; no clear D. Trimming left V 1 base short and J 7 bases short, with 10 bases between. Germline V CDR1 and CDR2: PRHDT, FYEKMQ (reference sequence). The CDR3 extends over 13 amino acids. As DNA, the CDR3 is TGTGCCAGCAGCTTAGCGGGAATCGGTGGCTACACCTTC. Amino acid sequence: CASSLAGIGGYTF.

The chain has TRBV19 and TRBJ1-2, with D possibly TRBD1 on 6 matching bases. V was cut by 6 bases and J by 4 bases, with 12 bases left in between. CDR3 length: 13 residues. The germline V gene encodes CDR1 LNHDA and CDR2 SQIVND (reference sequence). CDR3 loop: CASRRGSPYGYTF. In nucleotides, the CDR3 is TGTGCCAGTAGAAGGGGGAGTCCCTATGGCTACACCTTC.

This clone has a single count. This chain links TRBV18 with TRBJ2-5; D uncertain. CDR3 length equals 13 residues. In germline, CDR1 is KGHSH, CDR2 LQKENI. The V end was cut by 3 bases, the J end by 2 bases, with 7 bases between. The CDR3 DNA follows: TGTGCCAGCTCACCGCGAAGTCAAGAGACCCAGTACTTC. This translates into CASSPRSQETQYF.

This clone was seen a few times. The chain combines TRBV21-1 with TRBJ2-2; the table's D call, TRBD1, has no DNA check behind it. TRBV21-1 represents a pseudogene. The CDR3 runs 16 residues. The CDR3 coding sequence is TGTGCCAGCATCGTTCGGACAGGGGAAGACACCGGGGAGCTGTTTTTT. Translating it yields CASIVRTGEDTGELFF.

CDR3 residues: CASSVSGTGRDQPQHF. CDR3 nucleotides: TGTGCCAGCAGTGTTTCCGGGACAGGGAGGGATCAGCCCCAGCATTTT. The chain links TRBV2 to TRBJ1-5, with 9 bases that match TRBD1. In germline, CDR1 is SNHLY, CDR2 FYNNEI. J lost 5 bases, V lost 4 bases, and 9 bases had no gene match. The CDR3 extends over 16 amino acids.

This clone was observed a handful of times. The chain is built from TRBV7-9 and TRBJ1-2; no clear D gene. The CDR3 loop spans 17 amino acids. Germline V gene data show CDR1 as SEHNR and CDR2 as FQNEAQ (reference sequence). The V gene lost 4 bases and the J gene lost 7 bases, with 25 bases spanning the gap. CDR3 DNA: TGTGCCAGCAGCTCCGGGATGACCCCCTGGACTGATATTGGCTACACCTTC. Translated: CASSSGMTPWTDIGYTF.

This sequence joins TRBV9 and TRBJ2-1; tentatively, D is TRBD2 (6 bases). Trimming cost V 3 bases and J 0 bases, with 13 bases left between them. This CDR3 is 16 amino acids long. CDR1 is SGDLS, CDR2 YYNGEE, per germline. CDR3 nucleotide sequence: TGTGCCAGCAGCGCCATAGCGGCGAGCTCCTACAATGAGCAGTTCTTC. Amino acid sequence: CASSAIAASSYNEQFF.

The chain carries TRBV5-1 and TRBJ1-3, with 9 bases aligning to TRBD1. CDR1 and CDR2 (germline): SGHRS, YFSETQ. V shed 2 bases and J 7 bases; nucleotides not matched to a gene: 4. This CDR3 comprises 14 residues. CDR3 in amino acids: CASSFGTGSNTIYF. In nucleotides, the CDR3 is TGCGCCAGCAGCTTTGGGACAGGGAGTAACACCATATATTTT. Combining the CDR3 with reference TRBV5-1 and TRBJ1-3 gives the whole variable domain KAGVTQTPRYLIKTRGQQVTLSCSPISGHRSVSWYQQTPGQGLQFLFEYFSETQRNKGNFPGRFSGRQFSNSRSEMNVSTLELGDSALYLCASSFGTGSNTIYFGEGSWLTVV.

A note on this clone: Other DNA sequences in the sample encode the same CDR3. CDR3 nucleotide sequence: TGTGCTAGTGGTTTACTCCGGGACAGGTACCACGAGCAGTACTTC. It encodes CASGLLRDRYHEQYF. This chain joins TRBV12-5 and TRBJ2-7; 8 positions match TRBD1. CDR1 and CDR2 from the germline V gene are LGHNT and FRNRAP. J was trimmed by 5 bases and V by 3 bases; bases with no gene match: 9. The CDR3 extends over 15 amino acids.

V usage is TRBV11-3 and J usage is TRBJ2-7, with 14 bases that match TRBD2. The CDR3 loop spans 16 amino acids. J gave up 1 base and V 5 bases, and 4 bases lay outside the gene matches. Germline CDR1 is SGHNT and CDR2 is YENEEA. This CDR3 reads CASSPRTSGRSYEQYF. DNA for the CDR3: TGTGCCAGCAGCCCCCGGACTAGCGGGAGGTCCTACGAGCAGTACTTC.

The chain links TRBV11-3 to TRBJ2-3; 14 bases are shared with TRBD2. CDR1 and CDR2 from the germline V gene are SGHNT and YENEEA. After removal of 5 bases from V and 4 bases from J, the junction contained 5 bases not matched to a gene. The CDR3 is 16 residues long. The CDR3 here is CASSLGLAGVSDTQYF. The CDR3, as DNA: TGTGCCAGCAGCCTGGGACTAGCGGGAGTCTCAGATACGCAGTATTTT.

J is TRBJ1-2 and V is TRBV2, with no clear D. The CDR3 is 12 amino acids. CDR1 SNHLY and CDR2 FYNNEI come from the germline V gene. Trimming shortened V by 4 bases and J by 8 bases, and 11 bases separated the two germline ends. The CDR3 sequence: CASSGYGRGYTF. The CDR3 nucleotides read TGTGCCAGCAGTGGATATGGGAGAGGCTACACCTTC.

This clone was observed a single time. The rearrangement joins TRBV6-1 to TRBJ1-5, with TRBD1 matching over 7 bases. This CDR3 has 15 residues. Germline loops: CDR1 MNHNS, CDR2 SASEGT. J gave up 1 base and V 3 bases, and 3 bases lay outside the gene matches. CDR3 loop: CASSEGTVSNQPQHF. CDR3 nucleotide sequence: TGTGCCAGCAGTGAGGGGACAGTGAGCAATCAGCCCCAGCATTTT.

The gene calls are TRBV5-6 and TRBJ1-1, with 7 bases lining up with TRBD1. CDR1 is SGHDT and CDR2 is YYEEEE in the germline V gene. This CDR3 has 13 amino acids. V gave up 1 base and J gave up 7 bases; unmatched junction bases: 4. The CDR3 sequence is CASSLRRTGEAFF. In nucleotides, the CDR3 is TGTGCCAGCAGCTTGAGAAGGACAGGTGAAGCTTTCTTT.

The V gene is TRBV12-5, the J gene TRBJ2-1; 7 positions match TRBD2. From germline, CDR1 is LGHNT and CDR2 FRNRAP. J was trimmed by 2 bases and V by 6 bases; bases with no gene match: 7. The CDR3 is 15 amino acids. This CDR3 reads CASGGTTTTYNEQFF. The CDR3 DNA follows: TGTGCTAGTGGGGGGACTACTACCACCTACAATGAGCAGTTCTTC.

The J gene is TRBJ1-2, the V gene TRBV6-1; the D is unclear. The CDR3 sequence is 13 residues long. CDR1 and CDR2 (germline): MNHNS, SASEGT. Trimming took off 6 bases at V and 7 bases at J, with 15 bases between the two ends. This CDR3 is CASSRPMEGGYTF. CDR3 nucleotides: TGTGCCAGCAGCCGCCCCATGGAGGGTGGCTACACCTTC.